This note documents a single TCR beta chain sequence. The specificity of this receptor is unknown. No base quality information exists; no much larger clone differs at one position. In total, approximately 700 healthy bone marrow donors made up the cohort. Cohort members were all nominally healthy when sampled, although unrecorded immune exposures were likely present. The donor tested CMV seronegative, placing the donor among the 350 to 400 seronegative members of the cohort. Each donor provided a peripheral blood sample, and peripheral blood mononuclear cells were used for TCR beta sequencing. Genomic DNA was extracted from the blood cell samples with the Qiagen DNeasy Blood Extraction Kit. This specimen comes from a study of cytomegalovirus exposure and HLA in healthy donors (dated by TCRdb to about 2017). In the study overall: An earlier analysis of 587 of the donors reported around 280 Gb of sequence data and 90 million to 120 million unique TCR beta sequences obtained from 150 million to 200 million T cells. Roughly 300 gigabases of sequencing data and 75 million to 85 million unique TCR sequences made up an early release that covered fewer than 650 HLA-typed donors. Among the approximately 400 genotyped donors, around 81% belonged to the genetic ancestry cluster associated with self-reported Caucasian donors. The study was designed to test whether signatures of past pathogen exposure could be identified by cataloging public T cell receptors. The study used immunosequencing to profile the T cell repertoires of around 600 subjects and linked those repertoires to cytomegalovirus serostatus. Besides the first cohort of approximately 670 subjects, a separate validation cohort made up of roughly 120 different subjects was used. The study combined high-throughput TCR immunosequencing, statistical association of individual TCRs with disease status, and machine learning to predict cytomegalovirus infection status. In a later analysis, previously published TCR beta repertoires from 550 to 750 donors were re-analyzed and high-resolution HLA genotyping was added so that TCR occurrence patterns could be studied. The later analysis used no new phenotypic data to find candidate immune exposures, relying instead on TCR beta sequences and their occurrence across donors. To decide whether each TCR beta V gene segment behaved as functional or pseudogenic, an earlier analysis of approximately 600 of the donors relied on high-throughput TCR beta sequencing. Alongside the repertoire data, information on donor age, sex, ethnicity and CMV serostatus was compiled. A later genetic analysis used genome-wide SNP genotypes for about 65% of the roughly 670 donors, treating that subset as a discovery cohort. Every repertoire in the discovery cohort had been generated on one and the same sequencing platform. HLA typing covered class I and class II loci at four-digit resolution. Typing coverage varied by locus: roughly 620-630 donors for A, B, C, DRB1 and DQB1; 522 for DQA1; around 570 for DPA1; 400 to 480 for DPB1. Four to six DR-DQ haplotypes were handled as single units for association and clustering, since linkage in the cohort was strong. Among roughly 400 genotyped donors of the cohort, an average of 235,054 unique TCR beta nucleotide sequences were sequenced per donor, about a sixth of them non-productive. Findings and caveats that apply to the study as a whole: In vitro tests confirmed that a few of the cytomegalovirus-associated TCR beta chains recognize cytomegalovirus antigens. In an earlier analysis of 587 of the donors, most TCR beta V segments appeared in productive rearrangements about 90% or about 30% of the time, broadly matching IMGT annotations. Most TCR sequences were seen in very few donors, while some public TCRs were found in many individuals. The authors suggested that the approach could potentially be generalized to other disease states and immunological phenotypes. A later analysis found that HLA-associated TCR beta chains were more clonally expanded and had lower generation probabilities than equally common non-associated chains. A later genetic analysis associated a missense DCLRE1C variant with V-gene and J-gene trimming of TCR beta chains, and an independent cohort replicated the association. Correlated functional status among segregating V segments might be attributable to linkage disequilibrium, but an unknown experimental factor could not be ruled out. A further reported finding was that TCR beta sequences accurately predicted the HLA-A and HLA-B alleles for most subjects in the first cohort. In a later analysis, some 18,000 TCR beta sequences were associated with specific HLA alleles at a false discovery rate of 0.05. The classifier was reported to diagnose cytomegalovirus status with high specificity and sensitivity in both the original cohort and the validation cohort. According to a later analysis, most CMV-associated TCR beta chains appeared to be HLA-restricted, and the HLA associations seemed to be driven largely by CMV exposure. Sequencing depth was assumed to be roughly uniform across donors in the presence/absence analyses, though that assumption may not hold. Because counts were too low, more than 15 rarely observed V segments, including chromosome 9 orphons, were excluded from the earlier analysis of some 540 of the donors. When HLA alleles, especially DR and DQ, strongly co-occurred, attributing TCR associations to individual alleles was difficult. A later genetic analysis reported fewer N-insertions in productive TCRs among donors in an Asian-associated ancestry cluster than the 666-donor mean. For the cohort, immune exposure information was limited to CMV serostatus. Because HLA typing was unavailable for some donors at each locus, only the typed subset was used in association tests. This cohort had only TCR beta chains sequenced, and the lack of alpha or paired-chain data limited which features could be detected. A total of fewer than 200 TCR beta chains were listed by the study as associated with cytomegalovirus. According to a later analysis, parvovirus B19, influenza, CMV and Epstein-Barr virus appeared linked to several top co-occurrence clusters. A cluster of highly shared sequence variants was judged likely to be a technical artifact of the sequencing pipeline. Because the 87-base-pair reads could not distinguish some IMGT-functional V segments, including TRBV6-2 and TRBV6-3, those segments were excluded. In a later analysis, TCR association rates were found to vary across HLA loci, with the most associated TCRs seen for DRB1 alleles and the fewest for HLA-C alleles.

To prepare the library, the immunoSEQ multiplex PCR assay was applied. The multiplex PCR relied on a mix of 60 forward primers for TCR Vbeta segments and 13 reverse primers for TCR Jbeta segments. The CDR3 region of rearranged TCR beta genes was amplified from genomic DNA with a multiplex PCR assay. The Illumina HiSeq System was used to sequence the amplified TCR beta libraries as 87-base-pair reads. The study's own analysis went as follows. In a later analysis, 70 million to 95 million unique TCR beta chains were counted across the 666 repertoires, and roughly 11 million of these chains were shared by at least two donors. Raw reads were error-corrected and collapsed into unique sequences with a nearest-neighbor algorithm that merged closely related sequences to remove PCR and sequencing errors. CDR3 sequences were aligned to IMGT reference sequences to assign V, D and J gene segments. For a sequence to be retained, a match of at least six nucleotides to both a V gene segment and a J gene segment was required. A rearrangement was called productive if the CDR3 had no stop codons and remained in frame with V and J, and every other rearrangement was called non-productive. CDR3 was defined by IMGT convention, running from the second conserved V-encoded cysteine to the conserved J-encoded phenylalanine. In an earlier analysis of around 570 of the donors, sequences lacking an unambiguous match to a single V gene segment were excluded. In an earlier analysis of approximately 550 of the donors, V segments were called functional above 56.7% productive rearrangements and were called segregating when the between-donor standard deviation exceeded 5%. A statistical classification framework was built for diagnosing cytomegalovirus status from the catalog of TCR beta chain sequences. A later analysis assigned V and J genes by comparing TCR nucleotide sequences with IMGT/GENE-DB human TR gene sequences. A later analysis assigned CDR3 sequences and most-parsimonious VDJ recombination scenarios with the TCRdist pipeline. In a later analysis, each TCR beta chain was defined by its CDR3 amino acid sequence together with its V-gene family, and reads without a unique V-gene family were excluded. In a later analysis, a few hundred highly shared, low-generation-probability nucleotide sequences were removed to address suspected cross-contamination and a sequencing artifact. In a later analysis, a clonal expansion index was calculated for each public chain from normalized within-repertoire ranks of inferred template counts. In a later analysis, generation probabilities were computed using a VDJ recombination model fitted to out-of-frame rearrangements, and the results were checked against IGoR. A later analysis scored TCR-TCR, TCR-HLA and TCR-CMV co-occurrence with hypergeometric tests, applying a repertoire-size bias correction to TCR pairs. False discovery rates were estimated in a later analysis by permuting HLA or CMV assignments 20 times. In a later analysis, co-occurring TCRs were grouped using DBSCAN, and TCRdist sequence similarity was added for clustering within HLA-allele-positive subsets. Repertoires with fewer than 30,000 or more than 120,000 public chains were left out of co-occurrence clustering, as were about five repertoires with anomalous nucleotide sharing. TCRdb limited this immuneACCESS table to in-frame rearrangements with V and J called. A share of clones is missing; checked studies link under half to unresolved V genes, and the rest is unexplained. That table supplies the V and J calls and clone size; D and trimming were determined from the DNA. The sample table contains under 200,000 clones; only one count was recorded for 65% to 90% of them. Together, the top ten hold about 2.5% of the sample.

Between the V and J ends, shortened by 0 bases and 4 bases respectively, the junction contains 13 bases. CDR1 and CDR2 (SGDLS, YYNGEE) derive from the germline V gene. Spanning cysteine to phenylalanine, the CDR3 consists of 15 amino acids. Kept here is only the CDR3 DNA, which spans 45 bases and is read in frame from base 1. The specimen was PBMCs. The V and J segments used are TRBV9 and TRBJ1-2, with TRBD1 perhaps the D gene, on 5 matching bases. The receptor was derived from a male donor in good health and CMV-seronegative. The CDR3 in this case is CASSVDGRGRYGYTF. The DNA reads as follows: TGTGCCAGCAGCGTAGACGGGCGGGGACGCTATGGCTACACCTTC.